Included here is one TCR beta chain sequence, with context. The data derive from a study of blood T cell repertoires in COVID-19. CDR1 and CDR2 from the germline V gene are SGHVS and FQNEAQ. This CDR3 region has 14 residues. Trimming removed 1 base at V and 0 bases at J, with 4 bases between. All enrollees were about 18 to 89 years old and from 20 to 25 US areas. The repertoire was sequenced with immunoSEQ multiplex PCR; TCRdb's copy has only in-frame clones and lacks some. The table includes 150,000 to 200,000 clones, more than 65% detected once. The clonotype was recovered from a man aged 45 to 65 who had recovered from COVID-19. The sequenced sample was PBMCs or T cells enriched from blood (not recorded which). The chain employs TRBV7-8 and TRBJ1-5; no clear D. The CDR3 loop reads CASSLELSNQPQHF. CDR3 bases: TGTGCCAGCAGCTTAGAACTTAGCAATCAGCCCCAGCATTTT.